The T cell receptor (beta chain) described here comes from a study of T-cell memory formation after mild COVID-19. This clonotype occurred many times. The V and J ends lost 2 bases and 0 bases respectively, with 7 bases between them. The CDR3 contains 14 residues. Per germline, CDR1 SGHRS and CDR2 YFSETQ. One entry per CDR3 protein results from TCRdb running MiXCR on the 5' RACE reads. The data contain about 57,000 distinct CDR3 sequences, 9.5% to 15% of them singletons. This TCR came from a man younger than 35 who had mild COVID-19 (a few samples of this study predate the infection). Cell type and time point are not known. The sample was PBMCs or a T cell subset sorted from them (not recorded which). This rearrangement joins TRBV5-1 to TRBJ2-3; D remains ambiguous. This CDR3 reads CASSFDKSTDTQYF. The CDR3, as DNA: TGCGCCAGCAGCTTTGACAAGAGCACAGATACGCAGTATTTT.